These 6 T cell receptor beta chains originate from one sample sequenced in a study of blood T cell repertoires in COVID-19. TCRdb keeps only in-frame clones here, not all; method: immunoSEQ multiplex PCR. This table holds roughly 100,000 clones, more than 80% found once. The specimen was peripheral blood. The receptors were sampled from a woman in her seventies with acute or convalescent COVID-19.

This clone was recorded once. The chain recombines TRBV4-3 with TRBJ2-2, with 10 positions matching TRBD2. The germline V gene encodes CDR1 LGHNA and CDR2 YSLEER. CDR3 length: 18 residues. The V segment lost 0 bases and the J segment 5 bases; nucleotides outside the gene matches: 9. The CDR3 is CASSQDRAGGGLTGELFF. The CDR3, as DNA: TGCGCCAGCAGCCAAGACAGAGCGGGAGGGGGTTTAACCGGGGAGCTGTTTTTT.

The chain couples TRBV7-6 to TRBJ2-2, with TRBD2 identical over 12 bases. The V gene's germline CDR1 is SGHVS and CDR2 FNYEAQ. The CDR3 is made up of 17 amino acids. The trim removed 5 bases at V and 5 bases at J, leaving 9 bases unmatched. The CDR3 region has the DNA TGTGCCAGCAGCACCCGACTAGCGGGAGTGCAAACCGGGGAGCTGTTTTTT. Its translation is CASSTRLAGVQTGELFF.

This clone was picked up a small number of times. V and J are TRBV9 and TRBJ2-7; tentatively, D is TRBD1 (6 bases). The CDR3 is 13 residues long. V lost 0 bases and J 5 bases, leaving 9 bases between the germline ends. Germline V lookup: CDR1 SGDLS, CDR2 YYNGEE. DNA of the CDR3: TGTGCCAGCAGCGTAGGGACAGTTGACGAGCAGTACTTC. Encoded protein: CASSVGTVDEQYF. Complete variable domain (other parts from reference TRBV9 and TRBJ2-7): DSGVTQTPKHLITATGQRVTLRCSPRSGDLSVYWYQQSLDQGLQFLIQYYNGEERAKGNILERFSAQQFPDLHSELNLSSLELGDSALYFCASSVGTVDEQYFGPGTRLTVT.

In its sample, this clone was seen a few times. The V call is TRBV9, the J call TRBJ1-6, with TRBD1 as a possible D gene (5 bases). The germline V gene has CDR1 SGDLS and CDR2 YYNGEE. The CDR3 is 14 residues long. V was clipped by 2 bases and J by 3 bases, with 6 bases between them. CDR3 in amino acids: CASSVDSYNSPLHF. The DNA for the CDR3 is TGTGCCAGCAGCGTTGACAGCTATAATTCACCCCTCCACTTT.

The chain's CDR3 is CASSVMTGEWSQPQHF. In DNA form, the CDR3 reads TGTGCCAGCAGTGTAATGACAGGGGAATGGAGTCAGCCCCAGCATTTT. The chain uses TRBV6-1 and TRBJ1-5, with 8 bases identical to TRBD1. Germline CDR1 is MNHNS and CDR2 is SASEGT. The CDR3 has 16 residues. With V trimmed by 4 bases and J by 6 bases, 11 bases remained unmatched.

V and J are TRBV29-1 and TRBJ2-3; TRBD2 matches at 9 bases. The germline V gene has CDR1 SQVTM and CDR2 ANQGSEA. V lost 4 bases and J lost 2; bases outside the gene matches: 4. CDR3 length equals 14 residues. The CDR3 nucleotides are TGCAGCGTTGCCCTAGCGGGGACCACAGATACGCAGTATTTT. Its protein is CSVALAGTTDTQYF.